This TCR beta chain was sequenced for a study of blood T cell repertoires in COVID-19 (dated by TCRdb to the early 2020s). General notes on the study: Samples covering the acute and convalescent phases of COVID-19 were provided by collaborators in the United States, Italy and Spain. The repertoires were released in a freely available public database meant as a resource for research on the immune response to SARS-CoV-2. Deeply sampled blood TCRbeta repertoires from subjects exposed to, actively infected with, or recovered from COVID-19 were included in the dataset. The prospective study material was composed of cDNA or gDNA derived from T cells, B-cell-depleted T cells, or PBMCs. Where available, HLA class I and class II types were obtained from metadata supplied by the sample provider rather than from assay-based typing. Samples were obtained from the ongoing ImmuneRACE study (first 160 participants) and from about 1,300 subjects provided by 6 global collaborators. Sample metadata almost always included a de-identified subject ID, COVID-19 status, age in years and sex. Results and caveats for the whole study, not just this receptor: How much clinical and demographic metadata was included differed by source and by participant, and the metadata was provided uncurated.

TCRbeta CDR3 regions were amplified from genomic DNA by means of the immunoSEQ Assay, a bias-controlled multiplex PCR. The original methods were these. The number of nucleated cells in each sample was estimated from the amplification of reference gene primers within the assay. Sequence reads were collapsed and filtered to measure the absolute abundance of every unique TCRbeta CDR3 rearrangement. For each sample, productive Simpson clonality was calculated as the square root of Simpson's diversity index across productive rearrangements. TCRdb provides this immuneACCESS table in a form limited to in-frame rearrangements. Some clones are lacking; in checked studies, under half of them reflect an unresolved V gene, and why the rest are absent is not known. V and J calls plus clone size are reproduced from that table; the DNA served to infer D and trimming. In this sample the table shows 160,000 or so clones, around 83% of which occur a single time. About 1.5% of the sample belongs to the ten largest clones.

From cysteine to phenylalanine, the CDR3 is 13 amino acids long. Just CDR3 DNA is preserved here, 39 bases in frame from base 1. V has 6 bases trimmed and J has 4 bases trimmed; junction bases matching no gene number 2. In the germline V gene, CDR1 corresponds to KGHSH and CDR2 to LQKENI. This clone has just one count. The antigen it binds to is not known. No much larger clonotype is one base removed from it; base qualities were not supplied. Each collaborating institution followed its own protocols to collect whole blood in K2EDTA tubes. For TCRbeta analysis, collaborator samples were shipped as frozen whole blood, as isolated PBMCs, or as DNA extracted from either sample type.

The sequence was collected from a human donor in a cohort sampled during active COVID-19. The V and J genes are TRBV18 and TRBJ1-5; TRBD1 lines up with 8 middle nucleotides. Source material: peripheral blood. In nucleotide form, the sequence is TGTGCCAGCTCGCGACAGGGGAATCAGCCCCAGCATTTT. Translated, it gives CASSRQGNQPQHF.